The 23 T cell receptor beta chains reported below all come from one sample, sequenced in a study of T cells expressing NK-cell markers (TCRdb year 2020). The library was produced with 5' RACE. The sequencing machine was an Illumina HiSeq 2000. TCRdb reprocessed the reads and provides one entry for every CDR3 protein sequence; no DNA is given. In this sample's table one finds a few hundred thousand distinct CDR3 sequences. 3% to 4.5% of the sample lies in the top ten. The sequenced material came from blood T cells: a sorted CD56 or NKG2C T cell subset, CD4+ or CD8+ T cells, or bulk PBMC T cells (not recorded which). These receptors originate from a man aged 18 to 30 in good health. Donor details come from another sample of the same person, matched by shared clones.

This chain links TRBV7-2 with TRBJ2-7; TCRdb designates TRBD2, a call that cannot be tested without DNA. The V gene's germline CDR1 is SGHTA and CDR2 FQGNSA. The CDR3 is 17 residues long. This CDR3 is CASSFVTGGQFSYEQYF. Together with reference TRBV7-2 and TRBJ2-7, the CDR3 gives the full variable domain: GAGVSQSPSNKVTEKGKDVELRCDPISGHTALYWYRQSLGQGLEFLIYFQGNSAPDKSGLPSDRFSAERTGGSVSTLTIQRTQQEDSAVYLCASSFVTGGQFSYEQYFGPGTRLTVT.

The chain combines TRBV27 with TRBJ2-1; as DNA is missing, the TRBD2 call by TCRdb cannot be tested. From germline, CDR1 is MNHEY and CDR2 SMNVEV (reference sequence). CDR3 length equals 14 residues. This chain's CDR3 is CASIGGLALHEQFF.

The CDR3 region is CASRPPTGGKYEQYF. The V and J genes are TRBV28 and TRBJ2-7; TCRdb designates TRBD1, a call that cannot be tested without DNA. Germline CDR1 MDHEN, CDR2 SYDVKM. The CDR3 covers 15 residues.

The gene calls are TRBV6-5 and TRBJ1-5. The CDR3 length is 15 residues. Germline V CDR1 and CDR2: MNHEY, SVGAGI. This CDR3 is CASSYRRYSNQPQHF.

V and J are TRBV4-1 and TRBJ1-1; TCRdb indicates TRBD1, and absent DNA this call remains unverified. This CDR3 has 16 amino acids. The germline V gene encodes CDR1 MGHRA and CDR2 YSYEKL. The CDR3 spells CASSQDLISGGTEAFF.

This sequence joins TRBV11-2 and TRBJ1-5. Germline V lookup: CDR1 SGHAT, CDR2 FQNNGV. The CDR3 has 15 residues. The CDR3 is CASSLGGAFNQPQHF.

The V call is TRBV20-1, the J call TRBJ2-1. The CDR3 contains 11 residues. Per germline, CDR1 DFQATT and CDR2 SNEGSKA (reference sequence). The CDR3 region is CSAQPSWEQFF.

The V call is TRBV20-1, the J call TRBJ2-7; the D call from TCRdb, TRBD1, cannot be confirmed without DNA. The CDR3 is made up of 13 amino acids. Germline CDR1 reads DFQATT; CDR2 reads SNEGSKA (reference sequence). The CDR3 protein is CSARAVNAYEQYF.

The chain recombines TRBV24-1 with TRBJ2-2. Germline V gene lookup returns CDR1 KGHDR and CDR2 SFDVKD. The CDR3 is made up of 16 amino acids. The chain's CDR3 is CATSDSSGRTFGELFF.

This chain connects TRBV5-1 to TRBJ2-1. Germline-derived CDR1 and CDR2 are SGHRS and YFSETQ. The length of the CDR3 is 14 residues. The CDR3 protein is CASSLIVSRNEQFF.

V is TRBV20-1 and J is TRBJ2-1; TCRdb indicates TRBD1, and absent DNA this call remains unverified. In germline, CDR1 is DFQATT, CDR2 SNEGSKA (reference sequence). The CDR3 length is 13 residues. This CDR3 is CSARRDPRNEQFF.

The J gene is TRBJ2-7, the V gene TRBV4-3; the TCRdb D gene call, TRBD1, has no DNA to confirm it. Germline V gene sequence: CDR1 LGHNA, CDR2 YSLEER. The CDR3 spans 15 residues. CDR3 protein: CASSQDGGAGYEQYF.

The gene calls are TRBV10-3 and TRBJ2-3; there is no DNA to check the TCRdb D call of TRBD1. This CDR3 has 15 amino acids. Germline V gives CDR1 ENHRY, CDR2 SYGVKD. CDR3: CAIGQLGESTDTQYF.

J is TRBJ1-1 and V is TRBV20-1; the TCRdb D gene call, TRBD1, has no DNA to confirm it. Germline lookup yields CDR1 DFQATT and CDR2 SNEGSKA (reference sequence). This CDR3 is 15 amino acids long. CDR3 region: CSARSYRDSGTEAFF.

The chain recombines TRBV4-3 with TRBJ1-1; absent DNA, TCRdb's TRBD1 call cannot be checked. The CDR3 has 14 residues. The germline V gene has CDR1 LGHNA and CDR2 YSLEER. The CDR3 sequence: CASSQDRMSLIAFF.

The CDR3 spells CASSDGQGSSTDTQYF. The rearrangement uses TRBV9 and TRBJ2-3; no DNA is available, so the TRBD1 call from TCRdb remains unchecked. CDR1 and CDR2 from the germline V gene are SGDLS and YYNGEE. CDR3 length equals 16 residues. The variable domain in full, with the rest retrieved from reference TRBV9 and TRBJ2-3, is DSGVTQTPKHLITATGQRVTLRCSPRSGDLSVYWYQQSLDQGLQFLIQYYNGEERAKGNILERFSAQQFPDLHSELNLSSLELGDSALYFCASSDGQGSSTDTQYFGPGTRLTVL.

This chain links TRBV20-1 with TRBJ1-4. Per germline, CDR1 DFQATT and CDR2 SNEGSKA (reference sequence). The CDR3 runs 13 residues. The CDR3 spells CSASQVVGEKLFF.

The CDR3 spells CASSNRDRFSYNEQFF. The chain carries TRBV6-5 and TRBJ2-1; the TCRdb call, TRBD1, lacks DNA for checking. Germline V gene lookup returns CDR1 MNHEY and CDR2 SVGAGI. There are 16 residues in the CDR3.

CDR3 sequence reads: CASSLGLTKTGELFF. J is TRBJ2-2 and V is TRBV25-1; TCRdb's assignment of TRBD2 cannot be checked, as there is no DNA. This CDR3 has 15 amino acids. Germline V gene data show CDR1 as MGHDK and CDR2 as SYGVNS.

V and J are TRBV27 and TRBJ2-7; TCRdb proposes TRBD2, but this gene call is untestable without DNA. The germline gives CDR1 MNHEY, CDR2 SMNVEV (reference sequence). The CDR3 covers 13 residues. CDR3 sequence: CASALGEAYEQYF.

CDR3 sequence: CASRTLGGGQGTQETQYF. J is TRBJ2-5 and V is TRBV25-1; TCRdb calls TRBD1, which cannot be checked without DNA. The CDR3 length is 18 residues. From germline, CDR1 is MGHDK and CDR2 SYGVNS.

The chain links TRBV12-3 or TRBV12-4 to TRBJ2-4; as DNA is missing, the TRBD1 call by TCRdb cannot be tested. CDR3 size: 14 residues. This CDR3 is CATEEPGAKNIQYF.

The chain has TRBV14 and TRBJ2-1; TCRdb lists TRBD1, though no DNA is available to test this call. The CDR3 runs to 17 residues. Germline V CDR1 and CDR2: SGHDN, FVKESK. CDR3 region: CASRPSGTGGPLNEQFF.